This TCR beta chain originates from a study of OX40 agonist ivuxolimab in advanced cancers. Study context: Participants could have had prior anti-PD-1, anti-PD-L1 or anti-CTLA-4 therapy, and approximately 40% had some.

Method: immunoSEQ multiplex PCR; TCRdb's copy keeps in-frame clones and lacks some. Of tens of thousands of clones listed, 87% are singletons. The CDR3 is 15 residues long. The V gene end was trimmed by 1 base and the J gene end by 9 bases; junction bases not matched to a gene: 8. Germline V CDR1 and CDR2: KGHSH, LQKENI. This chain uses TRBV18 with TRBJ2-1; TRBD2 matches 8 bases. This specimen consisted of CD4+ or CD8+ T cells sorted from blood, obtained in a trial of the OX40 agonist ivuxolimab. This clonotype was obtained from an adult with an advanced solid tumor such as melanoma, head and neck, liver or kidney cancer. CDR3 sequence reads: CASSPLTSVSFEQFF. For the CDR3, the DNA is TGTGCCAGCTCACCACTGACTAGCGTGAGCTTTGAGCAGTTCTTC.